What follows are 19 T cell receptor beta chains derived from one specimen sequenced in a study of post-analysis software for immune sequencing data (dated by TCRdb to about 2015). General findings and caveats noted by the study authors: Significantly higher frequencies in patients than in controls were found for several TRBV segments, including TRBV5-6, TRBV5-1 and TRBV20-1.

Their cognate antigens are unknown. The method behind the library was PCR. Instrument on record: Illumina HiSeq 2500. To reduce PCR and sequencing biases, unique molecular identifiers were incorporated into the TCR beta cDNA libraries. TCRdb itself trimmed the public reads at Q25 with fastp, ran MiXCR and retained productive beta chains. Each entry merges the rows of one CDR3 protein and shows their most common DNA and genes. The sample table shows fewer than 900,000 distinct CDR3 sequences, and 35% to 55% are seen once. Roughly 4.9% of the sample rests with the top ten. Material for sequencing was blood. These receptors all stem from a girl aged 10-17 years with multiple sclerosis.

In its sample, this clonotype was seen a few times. CDR3 sequence: CASSLEGATEAFF. Written as DNA, the CDR3 is TGCGCCAGCAGCTTAGAGGGGGCCACTGAAGCTTTCTTT. V and J are TRBV5-1 and TRBJ1-1; 7 bases line up with TRBD1. The length of the CDR3 is 13 residues. Germline CDR1 and CDR2: SGHRS and YFSETQ. The trim removed 2 bases at V and 4 bases at J, leaving 2 bases unmatched.

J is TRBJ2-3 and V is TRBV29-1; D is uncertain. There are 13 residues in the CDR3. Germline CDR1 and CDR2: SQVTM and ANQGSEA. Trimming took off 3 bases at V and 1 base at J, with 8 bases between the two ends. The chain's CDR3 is CSVEELGTDTQYF. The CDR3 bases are TGCAGCGTTGAGGAGCTAGGCACAGATACGCAGTATTTT.

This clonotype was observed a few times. The CDR3 spells CSALAATNTDTQYF. CDR3 nucleotides: TGCAGTGCACTAGCGGCAACTAACACAGATACGCAGTATTTT. The chain carries TRBV20-1 and TRBJ2-3, with 8 bases aligning to TRBD2. CDR3 length equals 14 residues. Unmatched junction bases numbered 7, after V lost 6 bases and J lost 2 bases. Per germline, CDR1 DFQATT and CDR2 SNEGSKA (reference sequence).

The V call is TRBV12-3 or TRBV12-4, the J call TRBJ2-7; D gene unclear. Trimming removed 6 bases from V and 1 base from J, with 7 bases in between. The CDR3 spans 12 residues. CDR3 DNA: TGTGCCAGCAGAAGGCGGTCCTACGAGCAGTACTTC. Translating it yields CASRRRSYEQYF.

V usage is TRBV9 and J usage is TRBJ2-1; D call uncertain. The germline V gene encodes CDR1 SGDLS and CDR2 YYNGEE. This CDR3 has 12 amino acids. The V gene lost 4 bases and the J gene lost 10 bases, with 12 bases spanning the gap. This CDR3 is CASSNRGAEQFF. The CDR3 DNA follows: TGTGCCAGCAGCAACAGAGGCGCCGAGCAGTTCTTC.

In nucleotides, the CDR3 is TGTGCCAGCAGCCCGGGAAGACGTGGAGGCAATCAGCCCCAGCATTTT. Translating gives CASSPGRRGGNQPQHF. The J gene is TRBJ1-5, the V gene TRBV7-3; no reliable D call. The CDR3 is 16 residues long. Germline-derived CDR1 and CDR2 are SGHTA and FQGTGA. The V end lost 5 bases, the J end lost 2 bases, and 16 bases lay between the germline ends.

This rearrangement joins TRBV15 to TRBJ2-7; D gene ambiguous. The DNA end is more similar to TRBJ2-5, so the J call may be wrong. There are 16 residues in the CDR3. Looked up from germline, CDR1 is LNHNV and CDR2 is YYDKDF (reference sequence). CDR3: CATSRDGEGMEETQYF. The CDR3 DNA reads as TGTGCCACCAGCAGAGATGGGGAAGGGATGGAAGAGACCCAGTACTTC.

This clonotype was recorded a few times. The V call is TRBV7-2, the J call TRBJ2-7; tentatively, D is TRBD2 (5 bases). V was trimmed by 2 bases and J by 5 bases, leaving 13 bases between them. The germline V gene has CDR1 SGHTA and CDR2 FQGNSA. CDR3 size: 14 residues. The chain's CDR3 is CASSLYGRGNEQYF. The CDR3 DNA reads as TGTGCCAGCAGCTTATACGGGCGAGGGAACGAGCAGTACTTC.

As DNA, the CDR3 is TGCAGTGCCGGACGGATGGAGTCATCACCCCTCCACTTT. It encodes CSAGRMESSPLHF. The chain has TRBV20-1 and TRBJ1-6; D is undetermined. Trimming removed 6 bases at V and 10 bases at J, with 16 bases between. In germline, CDR1 is DFQATT, CDR2 SNEGSKA (reference sequence). The CDR3 is 13 amino acids.

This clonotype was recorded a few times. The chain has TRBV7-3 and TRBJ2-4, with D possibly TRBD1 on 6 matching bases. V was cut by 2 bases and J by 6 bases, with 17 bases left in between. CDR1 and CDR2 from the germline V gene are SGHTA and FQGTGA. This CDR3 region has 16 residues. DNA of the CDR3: TGTGCCAGCAGCTTAGGGCCGGCAGGGGCGGGAAACATTCAGTACTTC. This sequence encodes CASSLGPAGAGNIQYF.

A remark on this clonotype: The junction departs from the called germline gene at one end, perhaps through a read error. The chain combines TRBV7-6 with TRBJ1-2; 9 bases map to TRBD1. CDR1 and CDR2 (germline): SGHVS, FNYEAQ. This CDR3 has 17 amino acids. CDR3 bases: TGTGCCAGCAGCTTAGTAGAGAACCGGGACAGGGAGGAGGGCTACACGTTC. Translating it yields CASSLVENRDREEGYTF.

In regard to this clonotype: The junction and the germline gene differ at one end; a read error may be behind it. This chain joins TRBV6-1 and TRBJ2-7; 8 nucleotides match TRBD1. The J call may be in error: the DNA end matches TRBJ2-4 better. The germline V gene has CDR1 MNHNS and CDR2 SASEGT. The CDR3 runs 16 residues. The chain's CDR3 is CTSRAKTGALANIQYF. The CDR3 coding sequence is TGTACCAGCAGGGCTAAGACAGGGGCTCTTGCGAACATTCAGTACTTC.

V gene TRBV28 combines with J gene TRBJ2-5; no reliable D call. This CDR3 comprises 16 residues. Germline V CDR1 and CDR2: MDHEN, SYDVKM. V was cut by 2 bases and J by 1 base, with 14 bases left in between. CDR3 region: CASSLNPMVAQETQYF. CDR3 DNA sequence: TGTGCCAGCAGTTTAAATCCTATGGTGGCCCAAGAGACCCAGTACTTC.

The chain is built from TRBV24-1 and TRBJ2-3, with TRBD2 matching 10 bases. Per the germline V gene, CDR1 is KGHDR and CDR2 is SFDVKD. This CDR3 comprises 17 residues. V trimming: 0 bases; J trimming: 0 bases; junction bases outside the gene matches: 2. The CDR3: CATSDLTSGASTDTQYF. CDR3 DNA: TGTGCCACCAGTGATTTGACTAGCGGGGCTAGCACAGATACGCAGTATTTT.

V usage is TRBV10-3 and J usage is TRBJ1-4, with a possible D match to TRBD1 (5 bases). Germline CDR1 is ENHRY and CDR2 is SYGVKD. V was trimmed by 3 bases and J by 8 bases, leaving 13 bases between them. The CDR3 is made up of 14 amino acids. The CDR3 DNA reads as TGTGCCATCAGTGAAGGGGCGAGGGGAGAAAAACTGTTTTTT. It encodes CAISEGARGEKLFF.

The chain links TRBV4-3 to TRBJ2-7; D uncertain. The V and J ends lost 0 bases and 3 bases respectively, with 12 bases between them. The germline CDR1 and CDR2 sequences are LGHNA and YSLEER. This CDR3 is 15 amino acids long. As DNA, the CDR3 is TGCGCCAGCAGCCAAGACTTAGGTACCCTCTACGAGCAGTACTTC. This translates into CASSQDLGTLYEQYF.

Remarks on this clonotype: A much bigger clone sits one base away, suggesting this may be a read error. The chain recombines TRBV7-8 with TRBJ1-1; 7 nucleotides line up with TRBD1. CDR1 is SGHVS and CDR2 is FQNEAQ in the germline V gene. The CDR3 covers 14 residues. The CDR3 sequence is CAGSLTGENTEAFF. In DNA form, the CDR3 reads TGTGCCGGCAGCCTTACAGGGGAGAACACTGAAGCTTTCTTT.

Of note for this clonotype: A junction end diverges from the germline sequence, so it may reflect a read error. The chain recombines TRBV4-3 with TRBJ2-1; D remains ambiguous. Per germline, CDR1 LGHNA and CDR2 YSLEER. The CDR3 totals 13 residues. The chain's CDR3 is CASSQGLSNVQFF. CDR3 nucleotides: TGCGCCAGCAGCCAAGGCCTTAGCAATGTGCAGTTCTTC.

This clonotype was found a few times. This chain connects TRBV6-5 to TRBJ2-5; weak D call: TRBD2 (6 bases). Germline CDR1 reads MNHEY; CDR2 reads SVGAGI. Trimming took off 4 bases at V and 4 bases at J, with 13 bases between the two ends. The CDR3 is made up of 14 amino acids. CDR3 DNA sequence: TGTGCCAGCAGTTGGTCAGGGCGGGGAGAGACCCAGTACTTC. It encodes CASSWSGRGETQYF.